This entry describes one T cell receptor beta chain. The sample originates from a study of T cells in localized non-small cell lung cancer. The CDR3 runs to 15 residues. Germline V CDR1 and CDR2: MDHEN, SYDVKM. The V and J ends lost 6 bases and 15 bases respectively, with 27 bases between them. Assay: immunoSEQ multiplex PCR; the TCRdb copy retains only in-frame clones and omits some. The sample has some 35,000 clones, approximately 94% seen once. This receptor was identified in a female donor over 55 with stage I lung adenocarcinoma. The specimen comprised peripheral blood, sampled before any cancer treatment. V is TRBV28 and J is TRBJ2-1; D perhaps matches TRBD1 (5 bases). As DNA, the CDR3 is TGTGCCAGCAGCCGCTTCCCCAGGGTGGAATTTGGCTCGTTCTTC. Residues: CASSRFPRVEFGSFF.